The 5 T cell receptor beta chains presented below share a single source sample, sequenced in a study of blood T cell repertoires in COVID-19. TCRdb's table, derived via immunoSEQ multiplex PCR, lists solely in-frame clones and lacks some. Seen here are 150,000 to 160,000 clones, 80% to 90% observed once, and the top ten hold about 2.4%. The sequencing input was peripheral blood. The receptors shown here come from a woman in her 70s with acute or convalescent COVID-19.

The chain links TRBV3-1 (or the pseudogene TRBV3-2) to TRBJ1-3, with D hard to call. Germline values: CDR1 LGHDT, CDR2 YNNKEL (reference sequence). Trimming left V 0 bases short and J 0 bases short, with 12 bases between. This CDR3 comprises 17 residues. In nucleotides, the CDR3 is TGTGCCAGCAGCCAAGATTGGGCGGGGAGCTCTGGAAACACCATATATTTT. As protein: CASSQDWAGSSGNTIYF.

This chain connects TRBV14 to TRBJ1-1, with TRBD1 matching 7 bases. This CDR3 has 15 residues. CDR1 is SGHDN, CDR2 FVKESK, per germline. Unmatched junction bases numbered 5, after V lost 4 bases and J lost 0 bases. CDR3 coding DNA: TGTGCCAGCAGCCGCCACACAGGGGTGAACACTGAAGCTTTCTTT. Translated: CASSRHTGVNTEAFF.

V gene TRBV24-1 combines with J gene TRBJ1-1, with 7 bases identical to TRBD1. Per germline, CDR1 KGHDR and CDR2 SFDVKD. There are 13 residues in the CDR3. Losses at the gene ends were 7 bases for V and 5 bases for J; bases not matched to a gene: 6. CDR3 bases: TGTGCCACCAGCGTACAGGGGAGTACTGAAGCTTTCTTT. This translates into CATSVQGSTEAFF.

This chain connects TRBV3-1 (or the pseudogene TRBV3-2) to TRBJ2-5; 12 bases map to TRBD2. In germline, CDR1 is LGHDT, CDR2 YNNKEL (reference sequence). CDR3 length: 18 amino acids. The V segment lost 4 bases and the J segment 4 bases; nucleotides outside the gene matches: 13. CDR3 coding DNA: TGTGCCAGCAGCCTGACCCTCCTAGCGGGGGGGCGGGGAGAGACCCAGTACTTC. Translated, it gives CASSLTLLAGGRGETQYF.

The J gene is TRBJ2-1, the V gene TRBV2; D is possibly TRBD2 (5 bases). The CDR3 length is 12 residues. In germline, CDR1 is SNHLY, CDR2 FYNNEI. Trimming took off 6 bases at V and 8 bases at J, with 11 bases between the two ends. CDR3 protein: CASSELEYEQFF. The CDR3 region has the DNA TGTGCCAGCAGCGAACTAGAATATGAGCAGTTCTTC.